These 22 T cell receptor beta chains share one sample of origin, sequenced in a study of Ad26.COV2.S vaccination and SARS-CoV-2 variants. Treatment denoted: some 20 received Ad26.COV2.S at low or high dose, single or two shots; about 5 received placebo; per-sample allocation not given. The samples were gathered on day 63 after the first injection of vaccine or placebo. TCRdb's copy holds only in-frame clones and misses some; the assay was immunoSEQ multiplex PCR. Altogether about 440,000 clones are present, around 85% being singletons, with the ten largest covering roughly 13%. The source material was peripheral blood, sampled in a trial of Ad26.COV2.S vaccine versus placebo. The receptors here all came from a person aged 18-65 years who received the Ad26.COV2.S COVID-19 vaccine or a placebo.

The chain uses TRBV11-2 and TRBJ2-1, with D possibly being TRBD2 (6 bases). Looked up from germline, CDR1 is SGHAT and CDR2 is FQNNGV. This CDR3 spans 17 amino acids. V gave up 4 bases and J gave up 7 bases, with 23 bases separating them. CDR3 nucleotides: TGTGCCAGCAGCTCGCCTACTACGGGGGAGAGGAGGAATGAGCAGTTCTTC. This gives the protein CASSSPTTGERRNEQFF.

This clone is a singleton in its sample. CDR3 DNA: TGCGCCAGCAGCCAAAACCCTCCTGTCGCCGCAGATACGCAGTATTTT. Protein sequence: CASSQNPPVAADTQYF. The chain combines TRBV4-3 with TRBJ2-3; no clear D gene. The CDR3 has 16 amino acids. Germline V CDR1 and CDR2: LGHNA, YSLEER. Trimming shortened V by 2 bases and J by 4 bases, and 16 bases separated the two germline ends.

This chain connects TRBV30 to TRBJ2-3, with TRBD2 identical over 8 bases. Losses at the gene ends were 0 bases for V and 5 bases for J; bases not matched to a gene: 4. CDR3 length equals 14 residues. Germline loops: CDR1 GTSNPN, CDR2 SVGIG (reference sequence). DNA for the CDR3: TGTGCCTGGAGTGTGGCGGGAGGTAAAGATACGCAGTATTTT. Its protein is CAWSVAGGKDTQYF.

The V and J genes are TRBV13 and TRBJ1-1; D remains ambiguous. V was shortened by 6 bases and J by 6 bases, with 11 bases between the two germline ends. CDR1 is PRHDT and CDR2 is FYEKMQ in the germline V gene (reference sequence). The CDR3 is 12 residues long. The DNA of the CDR3 is TGTGCCAGCAGTTCCAGTATCCCTGAAGCTTTCTTT. Its protein product is CASSSSIPEAFF.

The gene calls are TRBV28 and TRBJ2-7; D is unresolved. Deletions cut 3 bases from V and 4 bases from J, with 7 bases between. This CDR3 has 12 amino acids. CDR1 is MDHEN, CDR2 SYDVKM, per germline. The CDR3 sequence: CASSFSRYEQYF. DNA for the CDR3: TGTGCCAGCAGTTTTTCAAGGTACGAGCAGTACTTC. Looking up the rest from reference TRBV28 and TRBJ2-7 gives the full variable domain: DVKVTQSSRYLVKRTGEKVFLECVQDMDHENMFWYRQDPGLGLRLIYFSYDVKMKEKGDIPEGYSVSREKKERFSLILESASTNQTSMYLCASSFSRYEQYFGPGTRLTVT.

This chain connects TRBV25-1 to TRBJ1-1; a possible D gene is TRBD1 (5 bases). V shed 8 bases and J shed 1 base, with 8 bases lying between them. Germline CDR1 is MGHDK and CDR2 is SYGVNS. This CDR3 region has 12 residues. The CDR3 DNA sequence: TGTGCCAGCGGGGGGGGGAACACTGAAGCTTTCTTT. Translation: CASGGGNTEAFF.

The chain joins TRBV21-1 to TRBJ2-1; the table's D call, TRBD2, was not checked against the DNA. TRBV21-1 is recorded as a pseudogene. This CDR3 has 15 residues. CDR3 sequence reads: CASKGLAGLYNEQFF. Written as DNA, the CDR3 is TGTGCCAGCAAGGGGCTAGCGGGGTTATACAATGAGCAGTTCTTC.

The CDR3 reads CATGSGSYNEQFF. The DNA for the CDR3 is TGTGCCACCGGGAGCGGGAGCTACAATGAGCAGTTCTTC. The chain carries TRBV24-1 and TRBJ2-1, with 8 bases fitting TRBD2. The junction had 3 bases not matched to a gene; V was cut back by 9 bases and J by 3 bases. Germline CDR1 KGHDR, CDR2 SFDVKD. CDR3 length: 13 amino acids.

The chain combines TRBV3-1 (or the pseudogene TRBV3-2) with TRBJ2-7; 9 bases line up with TRBD1. V dropped 3 bases and J dropped 6; count of bases not matched to a gene: 9. The CDR3 runs to 15 residues. Germline values: CDR1 LGHDT, CDR2 YNNKEL (reference sequence). CDR3 region: CASSQIQGATGEQYF. The CDR3 coding sequence is TGTGCCAGCAGCCAGATACAGGGGGCGACGGGCGAGCAGTACTTC.

V gene TRBV7-9 combines with J gene TRBJ1-6; weak D call: TRBD1 (5 bases). Looked up from germline, CDR1 is SEHNR and CDR2 is FQNEAQ (reference sequence). The CDR3 consists of 14 residues. Between the trimmed V and J ends, which lost 5 bases and 8 bases, there was a span of 13 bases. The CDR3 sequence: CASSTGGMDSPLHF. CDR3 coding DNA: TGTGCCAGCAGCACAGGAGGTATGGATTCACCCCTCCACTTT.

The chain recombines TRBV6-2 or TRBV6-3 with TRBJ2-7, with 7 bases fitting TRBD1. V was pared by 5 bases and J by 6 bases, with 4 bases of the junction left unmatched. CDR1 and CDR2 from the germline V gene are MNHEY and SVGEGT. The CDR3 contains 12 residues. This CDR3 is CASSRNRGEQYF. CDR3 DNA: TGTGCCAGCAGTAGAAACAGGGGCGAGCAGTACTTC.

The V call is TRBV21-1, the J call TRBJ2-2. TRBV21-1 is labeled a pseudogene. CDR3 length: 15 amino acids. The CDR3 region has the DNA TGTGCCAGCAGCAATGGGGACGGACCCACCGGGGAGCTGTTTTTT. It translates to CASSNGDGPTGELFF.

A single count supports this clone. This chain links TRBV7-2 with TRBJ2-6; D not resolved. The CDR3 totals 13 residues. Germline V gives CDR1 SGHTA, CDR2 FQGNSA. Trimming left V 6 bases short and J 2 bases short, with 5 bases between. The CDR3 DNA sequence: TGTGCCAGCAGTTCCGCTGGGGCCAACGTCCTGACTTTC. Protein product: CASSSAGANVLTF.

This clone was counted a single time. This chain uses TRBV28 with TRBJ1-2, with unresolved D. The V gene lost 3 bases and the J gene lost 8 bases, with 10 bases spanning the gap. Per germline, CDR1 MDHEN and CDR2 SYDVKM. CDR3 length equals 12 residues. The DNA for the CDR3 is TGTGCCAGCAGTTTGGTTTGGGAGGGCTACACCTTC. Its protein product is CASSLVWEGYTF.

This clone was seen only once. V gene TRBV6-5 combines with J gene TRBJ1-2; D is perhaps TRBD1 (5 bases). The V gene's germline CDR1 is MNHEY and CDR2 SVGAGI. V dropped 6 bases and J dropped 5 bases, with 10 bases sitting between them. This CDR3 comprises 12 residues. CDR3 DNA sequence: TGTGCCAGCAGGAACAGGATTTATGGCTACACCTTC. Residues: CASRNRIYGYTF.

The chain links TRBV6-5 to TRBJ2-3; the match to TRBD2 covers 7 bases. The CDR3 has 14 amino acids. Trimming took 8 bases from V and 4 from J; bases not matched to a gene: 9. The V gene's germline CDR1 is MNHEY and CDR2 SVGAGI. This CDR3 is CASAMGRGPDTQYF. DNA of the CDR3: TGTGCCAGCGCAATGGGGAGGGGCCCAGATACGCAGTATTTT.

This sequence joins TRBV2 and TRBJ1-4; TRBD1 might be the D (5 bases). The germline gives CDR1 SNHLY, CDR2 FYNNEI. The CDR3 length is 15 residues. Trimming removed 4 bases at V and 8 bases at J, with 17 bases between. The CDR3 nucleotides are TGTGCCAGCAGTGTTGATGGGCAGGGTAGAGAAAAACTGTTTTTT. This codes for CASSVDGQGREKLFF.

The genes are TRBV30 and TRBJ1-2, with 8 positions matching TRBD1. This CDR3 contains 14 residues. Germline CDR1 is GTSNPN and CDR2 is SVGIG (reference sequence). Unmatched junction bases numbered 6, after V lost 3 bases and J lost 3 bases. The CDR3 reads CAWRGQGRDYGYTF. In nucleotides, the CDR3 is TGTGCCTGGAGAGGACAGGGAAGGGACTATGGCTACACCTTC.

This clone was picked up many times. The chain recombines TRBV12-3 or TRBV12-4 with TRBJ2-5; no firm D call. The CDR3 contains 13 residues. V lost 3 bases and J 5 bases, leaving 10 bases between the germline ends. The CDR3 loop is CASSLWLWETQYF. The CDR3 DNA sequence: TGTGCCAGCAGTTTGTGGCTGTGGGAGACCCAGTACTTC.

The rearrangement joins TRBV15 to TRBJ1-5; unclear D gene. The CDR3 contains 13 residues. Trimming pared 3 bases from V and 7 bases from J, leaving 10 bases between. CDR1 and CDR2 from the germline V gene are LNHNV and YYDKDF (reference sequence). The CDR3 bases are TGTGCCACCAGCAGGGGGTTGGCCCAGCCCCAGCATTTT. This encodes CATSRGLAQPQHF.

The chain carries TRBV6-6 and TRBJ2-5; TRBD2 is a possible D gene (6 bases). CDR3 length: 15 residues. The V gene's germline CDR1 is MNHNY and CDR2 SVGAGI (reference sequence). Trimming removed 2 bases from V and 3 bases from J, with 13 bases in between. CDR3 in amino acids: CASSYPGGREETQYF. CDR3 bases: TGTGCCAGCAGTTACCCCGGAGGGCGGGAAGAGACCCAGTACTTC.

This clone was seen a few times. CDR3 residues: CATSDPRDHTVTFF. CDR3 in DNA: TGTGCCACCAGTGATCCGAGGGACCACACGGTAACTTTCTTT. This sequence joins TRBV24-1 and TRBJ1-1, with D possibly TRBD1 on 5 matching bases. Germline CDR1 reads KGHDR; CDR2 reads SFDVKD. V lost 3 bases, J lost 12 bases, and 19 bases lay in between. This CDR3 is built from 14 residues.